This TCR beta chain is from a study of cytomegalovirus exposure and HLA in healthy donors. This PCR relied on a set of 60 Vbeta primers and 13 Jbeta primers. Data came from immunoSEQ multiplex PCR; TCRdb stores just in-frame clones and leaves some out. The sample lists 150,000 to 200,000 clones, 80% to 90% occurring once. Germline lookup yields CDR1 MNHNS and CDR2 SASEGT. The V and J ends lost 6 bases and 6 bases, in that order; junction bases with no gene match: 2. The CDR3 runs to 13 residues. This sequence originates from a man younger than 35 in good health and CMV-seropositive. The sample taken for sequencing was PBMCs. V is TRBV6-1 and J is TRBJ1-5; 10 bases are shared with TRBD1. CDR3 protein: CASRGTGAQPQHF. CDR3 in DNA: TGTGCCAGCAGGGGGACAGGGGCTCAGCCCCAGCATTTT.